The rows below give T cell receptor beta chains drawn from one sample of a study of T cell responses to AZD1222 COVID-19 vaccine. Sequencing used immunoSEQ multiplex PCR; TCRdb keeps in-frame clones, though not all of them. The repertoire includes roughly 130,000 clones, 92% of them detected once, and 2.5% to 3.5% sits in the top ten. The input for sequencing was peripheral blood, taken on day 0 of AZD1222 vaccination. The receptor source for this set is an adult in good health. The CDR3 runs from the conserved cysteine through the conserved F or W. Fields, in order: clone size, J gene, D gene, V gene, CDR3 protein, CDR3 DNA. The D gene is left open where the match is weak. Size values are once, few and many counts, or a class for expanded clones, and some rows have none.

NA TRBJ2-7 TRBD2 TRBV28 CASSKRGVPSEQYF TGTGCCAGCAGTAAACGGGGGGTCCCCAGCGAGCAGTACTTC
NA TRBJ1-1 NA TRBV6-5 CASSYRETRVGAFF TGTGCCAGCAGTTACCGGGAGACAAGGGTGGGGGCTTTCTTT
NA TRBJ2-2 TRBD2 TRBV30 CAWSLGREGSTGELFF TGTGCCTGGAGTTTGGGGCGGGAGGGGTCCACCGGGGAGCTGTTTTTT
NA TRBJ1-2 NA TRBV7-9 CASSSNNPTGSLSDGYTF TGTGCCAGCAGCTCAAACAATCCTACGGGGTCCTTGAGTGATGGCTACACCTTC
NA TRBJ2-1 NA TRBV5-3 CARSLVPLGVVHNEQFF TGTGCCAGAAGCTTGGTTCCGCTCGGGGTGGTTCACAATGAGCAGTTCTTC
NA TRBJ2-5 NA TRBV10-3 CAISELPQRAQYF TGTGCCATCAGTGAGTTACCCCAGAGGGCCCAGTACTTC
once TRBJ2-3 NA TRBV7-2 CASSSQTNTQYF TGTGCCAGCAGCTCTCAAACAAATACGCAGTATTTT
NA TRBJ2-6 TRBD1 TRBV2 CASGQDSSGANVLTF TGTGCCAGTGGACAGGACAGCTCTGGGGCCAACGTCCTGACTTTC
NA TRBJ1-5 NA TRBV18 CASSPLGGAVSSNQPQHF TGTGCCAGCTCACCACTAGGGGGGGCAGTGAGTAGCAATCAGCCCCAGCATTTT
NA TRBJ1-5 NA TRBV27 CASSSGGRGGGPQHF TGTGCCAGCAGTAGCGGAGGGAGGGGCGGTGGGCCCCAGCATTTT
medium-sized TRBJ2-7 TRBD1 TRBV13 CASRKQGSTYEQYF TGTGCCAGCAGGAAACAGGGGTCGACCTACGAGCAGTACTTC
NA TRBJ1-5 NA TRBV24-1 CATAGGNQPQHF TGTGCCACAGCAGGGGGCAATCAGCCCCAGCATTTT
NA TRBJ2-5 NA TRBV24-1 CATSESGQETQYF TGTGCCACCAGTGAAAGCGGCCAAGAGACCCAGTACTTC
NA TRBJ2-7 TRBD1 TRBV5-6 CASRFGTGGDEQYF TGTGCCAGCAGATTCGGGACAGGGGGTGACGAGCAGTACTTC
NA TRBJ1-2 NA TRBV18 CASSPSIIQGVHGYTF TGTGCCAGCTCACCAAGCATAATACAGGGTGTTCATGGCTACACCTTC
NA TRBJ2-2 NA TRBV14 CASKRTANTGELFF TGTGCCAGTAAAAGGACCGCGAACACCGGGGAGCTGTTTTTT
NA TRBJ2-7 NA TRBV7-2 CASSLVASPRDYEQYF TGTGCCAGCAGCTTAGTTGCCTCACCGCGTGACTACGAGCAGTACTTC
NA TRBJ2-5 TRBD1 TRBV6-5 CASKLRGTQETQYF TGTGCCAGCAAACTCAGGGGGACCCAAGAGACCCAGTACTTC
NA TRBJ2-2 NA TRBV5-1 CASSGHRELFF TGCGCCAGCAGCGGACACAGGGAGCTGTTTTTT
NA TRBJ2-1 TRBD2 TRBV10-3 CATRGAGGSSYNEQFF TGTGCCACCAGGGGAGCGGGAGGGTCCTCCTACAATGAGCAGTTCTTC
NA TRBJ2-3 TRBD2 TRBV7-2 CASSATSGSGETQYF TGTGCCAGCAGCGCGACTAGCGGGAGCGGTGAGACGCAGTATTTT
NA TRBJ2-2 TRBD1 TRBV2 CASRDQGARAAGELFF TGTGCCAGCAGAGATCAGGGGGCGAGGGCAGCCGGGGAGCTGTTTTTT
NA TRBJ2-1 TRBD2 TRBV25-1 CASSEWTSGRWVNEQFF TGTGCCAGCAGTGAGTGGACTAGCGGGAGATGGGTCAATGAGCAGTTCTTC
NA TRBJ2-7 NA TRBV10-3 CAIGESSYEQYF TGTGCCATTGGGGAGAGCTCCTACGAGCAGTACTTC
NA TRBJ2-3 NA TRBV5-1 CASSQTTGRSTDTQYF TGCGCCAGCAGCCAAACCACAGGGCGTAGCACAGATACGCAGTATTTT
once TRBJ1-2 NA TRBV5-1 CASSLSRANYGYTF TGCGCCAGCAGCTTGAGCAGGGCTAACTATGGCTACACCTTC
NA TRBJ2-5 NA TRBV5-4 CASSLVEQETQYF TGTGCCAGCAGCTTGGTGGAACAAGAGACCCAGTACTTC
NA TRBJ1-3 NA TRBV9 CASSSLGFVGGTIYF TGTGCCAGCAGCTCTCTGGGATTCGTCGGTGGCACCATATATTTT
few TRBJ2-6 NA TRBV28 CASSSSPGANVLTF TGTGCCAGCAGTTCGAGCCCTGGGGCCAACGTCCTGACTTTC
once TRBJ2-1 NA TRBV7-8 CASSPVRSEQFF TGTGCCAGCAGCCCGGTGAGGAGTGAGCAGTTCTTC
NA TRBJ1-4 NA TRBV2 CASSGQREKLFF TGTGCCAGCAGTGGACAGCGGGAAAAACTGTTTTTT
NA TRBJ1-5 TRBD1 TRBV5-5 CASSRQGFGNQPQHF TGTGCCAGCAGCCGACAGGGATTTGGCAATCAGCCCCAGCATTTT
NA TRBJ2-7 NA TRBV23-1 CASPKPRDNSYEQYF TGCGCCAGCCCGAAGCCAAGGGACAACTCCTACGAGCAGTACTTC
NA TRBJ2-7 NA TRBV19 CARQTRNGLQYF TGTGCCAGGCAAACTAGAAATGGATTACAGTACTTC
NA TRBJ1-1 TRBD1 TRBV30 CAWRRGQGYTEAFF TGTGCCTGGAGACGGGGACAGGGCTACACTGAAGCTTTCTTT
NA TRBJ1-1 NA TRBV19 CASSYNLNTEAFF TGTGCCAGTAGTTACAACTTGAACACTGAAGCTTTCTTT
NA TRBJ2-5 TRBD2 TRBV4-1 CASSQGFAGGETQYF TGCGCCAGCAGCCAAGGCTTCGCGGGAGGGGAGACCCAGTACTTC
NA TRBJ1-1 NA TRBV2 CASSYRVLNTEAFF TGTGCCAGCAGTTACAGAGTATTAAACACTGAAGCTTTCTTT
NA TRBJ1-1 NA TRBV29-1 CSVGSLARNTEAFF TGCAGCGTTGGGTCTCTAGCTCGGAACACTGAAGCTTTCTTT
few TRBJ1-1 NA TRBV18 CASSRAEGTEAFF TGTGCCAGCTCACGGGCCGAGGGAACTGAAGCTTTCTTT
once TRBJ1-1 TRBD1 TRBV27 CASSLSNRGNTEAFF TGTGCCAGCAGTTTATCGAACAGGGGAAACACTGAAGCTTTCTTT
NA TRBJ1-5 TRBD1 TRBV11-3 CASISRDRVNNQPQHF TGTGCCAGCATCTCCCGGGACAGGGTGAACAATCAGCCCCAGCATTTT
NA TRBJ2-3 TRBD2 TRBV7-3 CASSATSGRGDTQYF TGTGCCAGCAGCGCGACTAGCGGCCGGGGAGATACGCAGTATTTT
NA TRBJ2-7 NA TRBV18 CASSLDLNSYEQYF TGTGCCAGCTCACTTGACCTAAACTCCTACGAGCAGTACTTC
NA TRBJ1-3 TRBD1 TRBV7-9 CASSHSGTGYGNTIYF TGTGCCAGCAGCCACTCCGGGACAGGGTACGGAAACACCATATATTTT
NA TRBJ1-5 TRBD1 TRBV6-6 CASSPGTGTGGYSNQPQHF TGTGCCAGCAGTCCCGGGACAGGGACAGGGGGGTATAGCAATCAGCCCCAGCATTTT
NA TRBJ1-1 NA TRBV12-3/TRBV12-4 CASSLKGGTEAFF TGTGCCAGCAGTTTAAAGGGAGGCACTGAAGCTTTCTTT
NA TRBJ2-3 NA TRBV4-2 CASSQEGQYTDTQYF TGTGCCAGCAGCCAAGAAGGACAGTACACAGATACGCAGTATTTT
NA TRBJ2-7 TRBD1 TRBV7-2 CASSLREGQGYEQYF TGTGCCAGCAGCTTAAGGGAGGGACAGGGCTACGAGCAGTACTTC
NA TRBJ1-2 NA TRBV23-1 CASSVWESPNYGYTF TGCGCCAGCAGCGTTTGGGAATCCCCTAACTATGGCTACACCTTC
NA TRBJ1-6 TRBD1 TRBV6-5 CASRRTGRNSPLHF TGTGCCAGCAGGAGGACAGGGAGAAATTCACCCCTCCACTTT
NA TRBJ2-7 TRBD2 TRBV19 CASSTGTGTSGYTYEQYF TGTGCCAGTAGCACCGGGACAGGGACTAGCGGCTACACCTACGAGCAGTACTTC
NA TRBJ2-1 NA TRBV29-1 CSAAGTRNEQFF TGCAGCGCCGCCGGGACGCGGAATGAGCAGTTCTTC